This T cell receptor (beta chain) was profiled in a study of T cell responses to AZD1222 COVID-19 vaccine. Study-wide points: The reported proportion of spike-specific TCRs targeting unmutated variant regions was nearly half. Spike-wide coverage was observed for vaccine-associated CD4 TCRs, with dominant responses at 160-218 and 743-854. Once two AZD1222 doses were given, Spike-specific TCR breadth and depth went up.

Concerning this clone: The antigen is unknown.

Using immunoSEQ multiplex PCR, the repertoire was profiled, and TCRdb retains in-frame clones only, with some absent. The sample lists about 78,000 clones, 70% to 90% seen once, with more than 4.5% in the top ten. The receptor was derived from an adult in good health. This material consisted of peripheral blood, taken on day 0 of MenACWY control vaccination.

This CDR3 reads CASSERPGLSYEQYF. CDR3 in DNA: TGTGCCAGCAGCGAAAGACCGGGACTGAGCTACGAGCAGTACTTC. The chain joins TRBV28 to TRBJ2-7, with D possibly TRBD2 on 6 matching bases. Trimming took 6 bases from V and 3 from J, leaving 18 bases between them. CDR1 MDHEN and CDR2 SYDVKM come from the germline V gene. The CDR3 sequence is 15 residues long.